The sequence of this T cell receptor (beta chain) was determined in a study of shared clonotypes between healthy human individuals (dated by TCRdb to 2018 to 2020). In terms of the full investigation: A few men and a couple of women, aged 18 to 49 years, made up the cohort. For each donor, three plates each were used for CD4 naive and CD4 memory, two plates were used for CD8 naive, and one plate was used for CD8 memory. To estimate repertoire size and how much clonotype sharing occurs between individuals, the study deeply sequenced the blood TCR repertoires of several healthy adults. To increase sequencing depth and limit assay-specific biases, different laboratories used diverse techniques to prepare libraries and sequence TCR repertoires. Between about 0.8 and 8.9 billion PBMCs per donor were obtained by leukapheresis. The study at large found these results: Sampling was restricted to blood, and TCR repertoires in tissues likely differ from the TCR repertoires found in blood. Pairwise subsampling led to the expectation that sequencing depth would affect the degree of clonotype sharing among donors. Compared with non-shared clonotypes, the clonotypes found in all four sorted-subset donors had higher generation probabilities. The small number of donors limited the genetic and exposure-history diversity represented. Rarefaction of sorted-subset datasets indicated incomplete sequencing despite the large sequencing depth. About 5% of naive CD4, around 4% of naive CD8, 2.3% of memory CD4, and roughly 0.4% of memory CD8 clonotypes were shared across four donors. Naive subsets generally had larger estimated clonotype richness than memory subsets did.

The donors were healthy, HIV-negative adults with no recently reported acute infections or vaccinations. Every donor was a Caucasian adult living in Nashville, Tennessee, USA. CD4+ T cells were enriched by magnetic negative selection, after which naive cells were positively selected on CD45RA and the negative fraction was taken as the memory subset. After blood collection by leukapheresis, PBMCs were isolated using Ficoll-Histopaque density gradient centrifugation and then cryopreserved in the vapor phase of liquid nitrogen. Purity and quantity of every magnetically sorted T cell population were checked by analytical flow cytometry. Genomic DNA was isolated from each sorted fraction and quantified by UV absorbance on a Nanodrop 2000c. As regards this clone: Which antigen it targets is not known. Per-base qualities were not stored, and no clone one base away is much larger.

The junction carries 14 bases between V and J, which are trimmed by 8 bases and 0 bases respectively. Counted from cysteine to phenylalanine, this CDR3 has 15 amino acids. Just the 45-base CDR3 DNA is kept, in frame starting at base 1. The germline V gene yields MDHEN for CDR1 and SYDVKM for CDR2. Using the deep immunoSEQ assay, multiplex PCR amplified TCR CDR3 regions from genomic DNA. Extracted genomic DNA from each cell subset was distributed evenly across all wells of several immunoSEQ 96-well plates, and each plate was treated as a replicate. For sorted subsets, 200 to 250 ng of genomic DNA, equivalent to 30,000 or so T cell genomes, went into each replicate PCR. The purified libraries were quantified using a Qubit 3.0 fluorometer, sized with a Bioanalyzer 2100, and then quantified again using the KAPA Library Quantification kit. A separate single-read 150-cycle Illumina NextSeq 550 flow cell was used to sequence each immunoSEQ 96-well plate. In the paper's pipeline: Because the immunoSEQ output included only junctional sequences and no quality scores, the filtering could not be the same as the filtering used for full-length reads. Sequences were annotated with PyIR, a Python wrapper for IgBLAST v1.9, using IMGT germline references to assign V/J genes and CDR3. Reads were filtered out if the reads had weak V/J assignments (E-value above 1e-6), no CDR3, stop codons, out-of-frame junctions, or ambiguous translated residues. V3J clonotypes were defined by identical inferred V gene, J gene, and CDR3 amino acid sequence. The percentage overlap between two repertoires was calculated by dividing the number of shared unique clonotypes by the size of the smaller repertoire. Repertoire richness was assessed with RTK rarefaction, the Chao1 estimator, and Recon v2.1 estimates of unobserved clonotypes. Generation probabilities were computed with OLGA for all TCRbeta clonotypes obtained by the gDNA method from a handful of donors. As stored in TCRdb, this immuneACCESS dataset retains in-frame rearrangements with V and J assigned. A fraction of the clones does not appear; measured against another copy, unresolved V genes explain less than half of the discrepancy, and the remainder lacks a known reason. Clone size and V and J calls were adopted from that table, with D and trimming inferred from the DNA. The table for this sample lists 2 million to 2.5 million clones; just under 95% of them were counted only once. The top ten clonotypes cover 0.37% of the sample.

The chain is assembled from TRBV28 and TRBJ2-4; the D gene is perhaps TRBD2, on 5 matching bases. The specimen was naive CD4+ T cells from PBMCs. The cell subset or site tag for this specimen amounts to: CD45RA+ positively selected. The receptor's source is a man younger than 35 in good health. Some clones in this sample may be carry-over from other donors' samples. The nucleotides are TGTGCCAGCGGGCCCCTTAGCGTAGCCAAAAACATTCAGTACTTC. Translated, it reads CASGPLSVAKNIQYF.